This T cell receptor beta chain was identified during a study of regulatory T cells in long-lasting Graves disease. In germline, CDR1 is WSHSY, CDR2 SAAADI. CDR3 length equals 15 residues. Investigators prepared the TCR beta libraries by applying iRepertoire HTBI primers and Arm-PCR of CDR3 regions. Via MiXCR, TCRdb re-called the multiplex PCR reads, giving one row per CDR3 protein. The data contain 350,000 to 450,000 distinct CDR3 sequences, around 14% of them seen just once; the ten biggest clones take up 16%. Points on this clonotype: The junction departs from germline at one end; a sequencing error may be responsible.

Time point given: newly diagnosed GD, antithyroid drugs for less than 3 months. PBMCs provided the RNA from which the TCR library was made. These same records also appear under a second study, on T cells in Graves' hyperthyroidism and ophthalmopathy.

The chain carries TRBV10-2 and TRBJ1-5, with D possibly TRBD1 on 5 matching bases. The source is a woman younger than 45 with Graves disease. The material sequenced was peripheral blood mononuclear cells (PBMCs), taken at new diagnosis, from a patient treated with antithyroid drugs. The CDR3 is CTSSNRSHSNQPQHF. CDR3 coding DNA: TGCACCAGCAGTAACAGGAGCCATAGCAATCAGCCCCAGCATTTT.